Reported below is one T cell receptor (delta chain). Its antigen remains undetermined. No qualities accompany the bases; no much larger clone lies one base away. V ends up 4 bases short and J 6 bases short, with an unmatched junction base count of 15. CDR1 and CDR2 are drawn from the germline V gene: TSWWSYY, QGS. The cysteine opens and the phenylalanine closes a CDR3 of 18 amino acids. The entry retains the CDR3 DNA only, 54 bases that are in frame from base 1. This entry belongs to a study of intestinal T cells in coeliac disease (dated by TCRdb to the early 2020s). About the study as a whole: In the TRG cohort, the mean age of coeliac patients was roughly 15 years compared with approximately 57 years for controls, so the coeliac patients were much younger than the controls. In the TRD cohort, anti-tissue transglutaminase antibodies were raised in every coeliac patient but in none of the controls. Duodenal biopsies from 11 coeliac disease patients and 11 non-coeliac controls were included in the TCR-delta (TRD) cohort. Duodenal biopsies from about 33 coeliac disease patients and 20 to 25 non-coeliac controls made up a second, larger TCR-gamma (TRG) cohort.

Receptors were amplified or captured by multiplex PCR. TRD repertoires were amplified in bulk from about 160 ng of biopsy DNA using the Biomed-2 kit. Purified TRD amplicons were pooled in equal amounts into an approximately 3.6 nM library before sequencing. TRD libraries were sequenced on an Illumina MiSeq using v3 chemistry with 2 x 300 cycles. Regarding the original processing steps: Using FastX, any read was removed if more than 10% of its nucleotides had quality scores below the third quartile calculated per patient. Alignment of reads was performed with IMGT/HighV-QUEST so that V, D and J genes were assigned, CDR3 regions were identified and functionality was assessed. Sequences were converted to amino acids, and every sequence predicted to be non-functional was removed. The CDR3s were broken into kmers both with and without positional annotation, PCA was run on the kmer frequencies, and the samples were clustered using every one of the 1023 combinations of PCs 1-10. Leave-one-out cross-validation was used to validate the classification, with parameters re-optimised on the remaining samples in each round. Shannon diversity was calculated using the vegan R package from repeated random subsamples equal to the lowest read count. TCRdb processed the public reads again with the CATT caller, after which rows with matching DNA were combined. V and J calls and clone size were set by TCRdb, not the authors. In all, the sample holds about 210 delta-chain clones, and 72% of those were seen once. Approximately 62% of the sample belongs to the ten largest clones.

Genomic DNA was extracted with the QIAamp DNA FFPE tissue kit from ten 5-um FFPE scrolls per case. Fully anonymised formalin-fixed paraffin-embedded duodenal biopsies surplus to diagnostic needs were used to test TCR repertoire-based classification of coeliac disease. Here is what the overall study found, with its caveats: In training, clustering based on TRD kmers put every one of the 22 biopsies in the right class, and the leave-one-out accuracy was reported as 91%. There was no way to tell repeated CDR3 amino acid sequences apart from PCR duplicates. FFPE-derived DNA was found to be relatively degraded, and loss of a proportion of TCR sequences in each sample was likely caused by this degradation. Coeliac and control groups differed significantly in age, although an age-split analysis did not yield significant classification. Of about 54 biopsies, 51 (about 94%) were correctly classified by TRG clustering, and a leave-one-out accuracy of about 87% was reported.

Source material: a duodenal biopsy. This clonotype originated in a human donor with celiac disease. This chain is built from TRDV1 and TRDJ2, with 9 middle bases fitting TRDD3. The sequenced DNA is TGTGCTCTTGGGGGACTTCGAAGGGGATACGCTGCGGCAGCACAACTCTTCTTT. It encodes CALGGLRRGYAAAAQLFF.